Below, 27 T cell receptor beta chains from the same sample are listed, as sequenced in a study of cytomegalovirus exposure and HLA in healthy donors. Vbeta (60) and Jbeta (13) primers were used in the PCR. Measured with immunoSEQ multiplex PCR; TCRdb has only the in-frame clones, and not every one. The data contain about 88,000 clones, around four fifths of them singletons. Sequenced sample: PBMCs. These receptors came from a woman aged 40-49 years in good health and CMV-seronegative.

V is TRBV5-4 and J is TRBJ1-2; 7 nucleotides match TRBD1. From germline, CDR1 is SGHNT and CDR2 YYREEE (reference sequence). CDR3 length: 14 residues. The J segment lost 5 bases and the V segment lost 6 bases, leaving 10 bases of the junction unmatched. The CDR3 sequence: CASKGEGGVYGYTF. CDR3 DNA sequence: TGTGCCAGCAAGGGGGAAGGGGGCGTTTATGGCTACACCTTC.

This clone was found a few times. The V gene is TRBV19, the J gene TRBJ2-6, with 13 bases identical to TRBD2. Germline loops: CDR1 LNHDA, CDR2 SQIVND (reference sequence). V dropped 6 bases and J dropped 0; count of bases not matched to a gene: 5. The CDR3 consists of 18 residues. The CDR3 nucleotides read TGTGCCAGTAGCCGGACTAGCGGGGGATCCTCTGGGGCCAACGTCCTGACTTTC. Translating gives CASSRTSGGSSGANVLTF.

A few counts support this clone. The gene calls are TRBV2 and TRBJ2-2; no clear D. The germline V and J ends were trimmed by 4 bases and 7 bases, with 7 bases remaining between them. The germline CDR1 and CDR2 sequences are SNHLY and FYNNEI. This CDR3 has 12 residues. The CDR3 is CASSVSGGELFF. CDR3 sequence (DNA): TGTGCCAGCAGTGTCTCAGGCGGGGAGCTGTTTTTT.

This chain links TRBV7-9 with TRBJ2-7, with a weak D call TRBD1 (6 bases). The length of the CDR3 is 13 residues. V lost 6 bases, J lost 2 bases, and 11 bases lay in between. Germline V gene lookup returns CDR1 SEHNR and CDR2 FQNEAQ (reference sequence). CDR3 protein: CASRRDTTYEQYF. CDR3 nucleotide sequence: TGTGCCAGCAGACGGGACACCACCTACGAGCAGTACTTC. The whole variable domain, filled in from reference TRBV7-9 and TRBJ2-7, reads DTGVSQNPRHKITKRGQNVTFRCDPISEHNRLYWYRQTLGQGPEFLTYFQNEAQLEKSRLLSDRFSAERPKGSFSTLEIQRTEQGDSAMYLCASRRDTTYEQYFGPGTRLTVT.

In this sample, this clone turned up a few times. V and J are TRBV5-6 and TRBJ1-2; 9 bases map to TRBD1. Trimming removed 7 bases from V and 8 bases from J; junction bases left unmatched: 6. The CDR3 consists of 12 residues. The germline V gene has CDR1 SGHDT and CDR2 YYEEEE. The chain's CDR3 is CASRPGTGGYTF. DNA of the CDR3: TGTGCCAGCCGGCCCGGGACAGGGGGCTACACCTTC. Looking up the rest from reference TRBV5-6 and TRBJ1-2 gives the full variable domain: DAGVTQSPTHLIKTRGQQVTLRCSPKSGHDTVSWYQQALGQGPQFIFQYYEEEERQRGNFPDRFSGHQFPNYSSELNVNALLLGDSALYLCASRPGTGGYTFGSGTRLTVV.

The V gene is TRBV10-3, the J gene TRBJ2-7; perhaps TRBD2 as D (6 bases). The CDR3 has 13 amino acids. V was cut by 3 bases and J by 5 bases, with 11 bases left in between. Per germline, CDR1 ENHRY and CDR2 SYGVKD. The CDR3 sequence: CAISELTGDEQYF. The CDR3 DNA follows: TGTGCCATCAGTGAACTCACGGGGGACGAGCAGTACTTC.

J is TRBJ2-7 and V is TRBV5-1, with TRBD1 matching 10 bases. The V and J ends lost 0 bases and 3 bases, in that order; junction bases with no gene match: 9. The CDR3 is 17 amino acids. In germline, CDR1 is SGHRS, CDR2 YFSETQ. Here the CDR3 reads CASSLAPGQGVIYEQYF. DNA for the CDR3: TGCGCCAGCAGCTTGGCCCCTGGACAGGGGGTCATCTACGAGCAGTACTTC.

This chain connects TRBV4-3 to TRBJ2-1; tentatively, D is TRBD2 (5 bases). Germline V CDR1 and CDR2: LGHNA, YSLEER. The CDR3 covers 12 residues. The V gene lost 2 bases and the J gene lost 10 bases, with 9 bases spanning the gap. The CDR3 region is CASSQYDYEQFF. The CDR3 nucleotides are TGCGCCAGCAGCCAATACGACTACGAGCAGTTCTTC.

This chain joins TRBV18 and TRBJ1-1; D is unresolved. The CDR3 length is 13 residues. V lost 3 bases to trimming and J lost 1 base, with 6 bases between them. Germline V gives CDR1 KGHSH, CDR2 LQKENI. CDR3 region: CASSPSENTEAFF. The CDR3 coding sequence is TGTGCCAGCTCACCGAGTGAGAACACTGAAGCTTTCTTT.

This clone occurred a few times. This chain joins TRBV6-6 and TRBJ1-4, with 8 bases matching TRBD1. CDR3 length: 14 amino acids. V shed 8 bases, J shed 6 bases, and the junction held 8 bases outside the gene matches. Germline CDR1 and CDR2: MNHNY and SVGAGI (reference sequence). The DNA for the CDR3 is TGTGCCAGCCGGGATCAGGGGGCCTATGAAAAACTGTTTTTT. Translated: CASRDQGAYEKLFF.

The chain uses TRBV4-2 and TRBJ2-7; the D gene is possibly TRBD1 (5 bases). V lost 1 base to trimming and J lost 4 bases, with 14 bases between them. Germline V CDR1 and CDR2: LGHNA, YNFKEQ. The CDR3 runs 15 residues. CDR3 in amino acids: CASSQVRASAYEQYF. In DNA form, the CDR3 reads TGTGCCAGCAGCCAAGTCAGGGCATCGGCGTACGAGCAGTACTTC.

The chain has TRBV7-3 and TRBJ1-1, with unresolved D. The V end was cut by 5 bases, the J end by 0 bases, with 7 bases between. The germline V gene has CDR1 SGHTA and CDR2 FQGTGA. The CDR3 covers 13 residues. The CDR3, as DNA: TGTGCCAGCAGCCCTTATTTGAACACTGAAGCTTTCTTT. Its protein product is CASSPYLNTEAFF.

The genes are TRBV4-2 and TRBJ1-2, with D perhaps TRBD1 (5 bases). The CDR3 runs to 19 residues. V lost 0 bases and J 3 bases, leaving 23 bases between the germline ends. Germline V lookup: CDR1 LGHNA, CDR2 YNFKEQ. The CDR3 DNA sequence: TGTGCCAGCAGCCAAGATAGCCGCATAAGCGGGAGGGGATACTATGGCTACACCTTC. This codes for CASSQDSRISGRGYYGYTF.

The sample holds one count of this clone. The chain uses TRBV19 and TRBJ2-7, with D maybe TRBD1 (6 bases). Between the trimmed V and J ends, which lost 8 bases and 3 bases, there was a span of 17 bases. CDR3 length: 14 residues. Per the germline V gene, CDR1 is LNHDA and CDR2 is SQIVND (reference sequence). CDR3 in amino acids: CASAQGLLRYEQYF. As DNA, the CDR3 is TGTGCCAGTGCCCAGGGGCTTCTTCGCTACGAGCAGTACTTC.

The chain combines TRBV5-1 with TRBJ2-7; 10 bases line up with TRBD2. The junction had 0 bases not matched to a gene; V was cut back by 0 bases and J by 3 bases. Germline CDR1 SGHRS, CDR2 YFSETQ. This CDR3 is 14 amino acids long. CDR3 loop: CASSLASGSYEQYF. For the CDR3, the DNA is TGCGCCAGCAGCTTGGCTAGCGGGAGCTACGAGCAGTACTTC.

The chain has TRBV19 and TRBJ2-2; tentatively, D is TRBD2 (5 bases). V lost 6 bases to trimming and J lost 6 bases, with 23 bases between them. This CDR3 comprises 17 residues. Looked up from germline, CDR1 is LNHDA and CDR2 is SQIVND (reference sequence). Here the CDR3 DNA reads TGTGCCAGTAGATTTCTAGCCCCCTTTGTGGAATCCGGGGAGCTGTTTTTT. Amino acid sequence: CASRFLAPFVESGELFF. The variable domain in full, completed from reference TRBV19 and TRBJ2-2, reads DGGITQSPKYLFRKEGQNVTLSCEQNLNHDAMYWYRQDPGQGLRLIYYSQIVNDFQKGDIAEGYSVSREKKESFPLTVTSAQKNPTAFYLCASRFLAPFVESGELFFGEGSRLTVL.

The V and J genes are TRBV7-3 and TRBJ2-6; D call uncertain. CDR3 length: 16 residues. The V gene lost 2 bases and the J gene lost 0 bases, with 8 bases spanning the gap. Germline-derived CDR1 and CDR2 are SGHTA and FQGTGA. CDR3 DNA sequence: TGTGCCAGCAGCTTACAGGCAGGCTCTGGGGCCAACGTCCTGACTTTC. It codes for CASSLQAGSGANVLTF.

CDR3 protein: CASSLLAGGGTDTQYF. The CDR3 DNA follows: TGTGCCAGCAGCTTACTAGCGGGGGGGGGCACAGATACGCAGTATTTT. The chain couples TRBV13 to TRBJ2-3; 12 bases line up with TRBD2. The CDR3 runs 16 residues. The germline V gene encodes CDR1 PRHDT and CDR2 FYEKMQ (reference sequence). V lost 2 bases and J lost 1; bases outside the gene matches: 1.

V gene TRBV6-5 combines with J gene TRBJ1-5; no reliable D call. Trimming stripped 4 bases from V and 0 bases from J, with 10 bases between. The germline CDR1 and CDR2 sequences are MNHEY and SVGAGI. The CDR3 has 15 residues. The CDR3 protein is CASSFPRGSNQPQHF. CDR3 DNA sequence: TGTGCCAGCAGTTTCCCCCGGGGTAGCAATCAGCCCCAGCATTTT.

The V call is TRBV5-1, the J call TRBJ1-1; the D is unclear. Trimming shortened V by 8 bases and J by 6 bases, and 17 bases separated the two germline ends. The CDR3 extends over 13 amino acids. Germline V CDR1 and CDR2: SGHRS, YFSETQ. As DNA, the CDR3 is TGCGCCAGTACTTCTAGCCAGCGCGCTGAAGCTTTCTTT. Protein sequence: CASTSSQRAEAFF.

This sequence joins TRBV5-1 and TRBJ2-7, with TRBD1 identical over 9 bases. With V trimmed by 2 bases and J by 0 bases, 6 bases remained unmatched. Germline CDR1 reads SGHRS; CDR2 reads YFSETQ. This CDR3 is 16 amino acids long. The CDR3 DNA sequence: TGCGCCAGCAGCTTCGTTACAGGGGGCAACTCCTACGAGCAGTACTTC. It specifies CASSFVTGGNSYEQYF.

V and J are TRBV5-1 and TRBJ2-2; 9 bases align to TRBD1. Trimming removed 4 bases from V and 4 bases from J; junction bases left unmatched: 2. CDR1 and CDR2 (germline): SGHRS, YFSETQ. The CDR3 is made up of 14 amino acids. Here the CDR3 DNA reads TGCGCCAGCAGCCAGGGACAGGGCACCGGGGAGCTGTTTTTT. Amino acids: CASSQGQGTGELFF. Combining the CDR3 with reference TRBV5-1 and TRBJ2-2 gives the whole variable domain KAGVTQTPRYLIKTRGQQVTLSCSPISGHRSVSWYQQTPGQGLQFLFEYFSETQRNKGNFPGRFSGRQFSNSRSEMNVSTLELGDSALYLCASSQGQGTGELFFGEGSRLTVL.

This clone has just one count. The chain combines TRBV9 with TRBJ1-1; D gene ambiguous. Trimming shortened V by 0 bases and J by 4 bases, and 22 bases separated the two germline ends. The length of the CDR3 is 18 residues. The germline V gene has CDR1 SGDLS and CDR2 YYNGEE. CDR3 coding DNA: TGTGCCAGCAGCGTAGATCTTGGGTACGGGGAGTGGAGCACTGAAGCTTTCTTT. It codes for CASSVDLGYGEWSTEAFF. The entire variable domain, with the rest obtained from reference TRBV9 and TRBJ1-1, is as follows: DSGVTQTPKHLITATGQRVTLRCSPRSGDLSVYWYQQSLDQGLQFLIQYYNGEERAKGNILERFSAQQFPDLHSELNLSSLELGDSALYFCASSVDLGYGEWSTEAFFGQGTRLTVV.

For this clone: The sample holds other DNA sequences that translate to the same CDR3. The chain employs TRBV6-1 and TRBJ1-5; D is unclear. The CDR3 is 14 amino acids. Germline assignment: CDR1 MNHNS and CDR2 SASEGT. V lost 2 bases to trimming and J lost 1 base, with 6 bases between them. The CDR3 loop reads CASSESGSNQPQHF. The CDR3 nucleotides read TGTGCCAGCAGTGAATCGGGGAGCAATCAGCCCCAGCATTTT.

The gene calls are TRBV5-1 and TRBJ2-3; 10 nucleotides align to TRBD1. The germline V gene encodes CDR1 SGHRS and CDR2 YFSETQ. V lost 5 bases, J lost 4 bases, and 4 bases stayed unmatched. This CDR3 contains 14 residues. The CDR3, as DNA: TGCGCCAGCAGAACCGGGACAGGGGCAGATACGCAGTATTTT. It is translated as CASRTGTGADTQYF.

The chain employs TRBV2 and TRBJ1-1; D is unclear. Germline assignment: CDR1 SNHLY and CDR2 FYNNEI. The CDR3 contains 10 residues. V lost 1 base and J 14 bases, leaving 8 bases between the germline ends. The CDR3 DNA reads as TGTGCCAGCAGTGAAGTGGGCATATTCTTT. Protein sequence: CASSEVGIFF.

This clone was detected only a few times. V usage is TRBV2 and J usage is TRBJ2-5; 7 nucleotides match TRBD1. The V gene's germline CDR1 is SNHLY and CDR2 FYNNEI. The CDR3 is 15 residues long. V was clipped by 5 bases and J by 1 base; unmatched bases: 7. Here the CDR3 DNA reads TGTGCCAGCAGTAAAGACAGGGAGCCCCAAGAGACCCAGTACTTC. As protein: CASSKDREPQETQYF.